This T cell receptor beta chain comes out of a study of cytomegalovirus exposure and HLA in healthy donors. Whole-study context: The roughly 120 validation repertoires matched the approximately 700 first-cohort repertoires in platform, a later analysis reported. Study conclusions and caveats: There were about 160 TCR beta chains listed as cytomegalovirus-associated. According to a later analysis, TCR clusters from the first cohort tended to co-occur in the approximately 120 validation repertoires. In vitro confirmation showed a few CMV-associated chains to be CMV antigen specific.

As for this clone: The antigen is undetermined.

The repertoire was sequenced with immunoSEQ multiplex PCR; TCRdb's copy has only in-frame clones and lacks some. In the table there are 110,000 to 150,000 clones, about 88% of which are singletons. This CDR3 is 14 amino acids long. V was trimmed by 5 bases and J by 4 bases, leaving 14 bases between them. CDR1 MNHEY and CDR2 SVGAGI come from the germline V gene. Sequencing was performed on PBMCs. The source is a woman aged 18-29 years in good health and CMV-seropositive. The chain couples TRBV6-5 to TRBJ1-2; D gene ambiguous. CDR3 in amino acids: CASSESRGFYGYTF. The DNA for the CDR3 is TGTGCCAGCAGTGAATCTCGAGGGTTCTATGGCTACACCTTC.